This record covers a single TCR beta chain. Which antigen it targets is not known. It has no much larger one-base neighbor in the sample; base qualities were not kept. The data are from a study of cytomegalovirus exposure and HLA in healthy donors (dated by TCRdb to 2016 to 2017). The study in broad terms: An earlier analysis of 587 of the donors reported 276 Gb of sequence data and roughly 100 million unique TCR beta sequences from roughly 180 million T cells. About 280 gigabases of sequencing data and 70 million to 95 million unique TCR sequences made up an early release that covered 500 to 650 HLA-typed donors. The genetic ancestry cluster associated with self-reported Caucasian donors included 70% to 85% of the 398 genotyped donors. The aim of the study was to test whether cataloging public T cell receptors could identify signatures of past pathogen exposure. The study profiled the T cell repertoires of 500 to 800 subjects by immunosequencing and related them to cytomegalovirus serostatus. Along with the roughly 700-subject first cohort, a separate validation cohort of about 110 different subjects was used. To predict cytomegalovirus infection status, the study brought together high-throughput TCR immunosequencing, statistical association of individual TCRs with disease status, and machine learning. A later analysis re-examined previously published TCR beta repertoires from just over 650 donors and added high-resolution HLA genotyping to investigate patterns of TCR occurrence. The later analysis used no new phenotypic data to find candidate immune exposures, relying instead on TCR beta sequences and their occurrence across donors. In an earlier analysis of a few hundred of the donors, high-throughput TCR beta sequencing was used to judge whether each TCR beta V gene segment behaved as functional or pseudogenic. Alongside the repertoire data, information on donor age, sex, ethnicity and CMV serostatus was compiled. In a later genetic analysis, genome-wide SNP genotypes for 398 of the 666 donors were used, and that subset was treated as a discovery cohort. Every repertoire in the discovery cohort had been generated on one and the same sequencing platform. Both class I and class II loci were covered by HLA typing, at four-digit resolution. The number of typed donors differed by locus: 629-630 for A, B, C, DRB1 and DQB1; approximately 520 for DQA1; around 580 for DPA1; and about 450 for DPB1. Because of strong linkage in the cohort, roughly five DR-DQ haplotypes were treated as single units for association and clustering. Among 398 genotyped donors of the cohort, an average of roughly 230,000 unique TCR beta nucleotide sequences was sequenced per donor, of which about 18% were non-productive.

The method behind the library was the immunoSEQ multiplex PCR assay. A mixture of 60 forward primers for TCR Vbeta segments and 13 reverse primers for TCR Jbeta segments was used in the multiplex PCR. The CDR3 region of rearranged TCR beta genes was amplified from genomic DNA with a multiplex PCR assay. Amplified TCR beta libraries were sequenced as 87-base-pair reads on the Illumina HiSeq System. Processing in the source paper ran as follows. In a later analysis, around 80 million unique TCR beta chains were counted across the roughly 670 repertoires, and some 10 million of these chains were shared by at least two donors. A nearest-neighbor algorithm error-corrected the raw reads and collapsed the reads into unique sequences, merging closely related sequences to remove PCR and sequencing errors. CDR3 sequences were aligned to IMGT reference sequences to assign V, D and J gene segments. For a sequence to be retained, at least a six-nucleotide match to both a V gene segment and a J gene segment was required. A rearrangement was called productive if the CDR3 had no stop codons and remained in frame with V and J, and every other rearrangement was called non-productive. CDR3 was defined according to IMGT convention as the region running from the second conserved V-encoded cysteine to the conserved J-encoded phenylalanine. The earlier analysis of about 610 of the donors excluded any sequence lacking an unambiguous match to a single V gene segment. An earlier analysis of under 750 of the donors called V segments functional above 56.7% productive rearrangements and segregating when the between-donor standard deviation exceeded 5%. A statistical classification framework was built for diagnosing cytomegalovirus status from the catalog of TCR beta chain sequences. V and J gene assignment, in a later analysis, came from comparing TCR nucleotide sequences with IMGT/GENE-DB human TR gene sequences. Using the TCRdist pipeline, a later analysis assigned CDR3 sequences along with most-parsimonious VDJ recombination scenarios. In a later analysis, each TCR beta chain was defined by its CDR3 amino acid sequence together with its V-gene family, and reads lacking a unique V-gene family were excluded. To address suspected cross-contamination and a sequencing artifact, a later analysis removed roughly 580 highly shared, low-generation-probability nucleotide sequences. For each public chain, a later analysis derived a clonal expansion index from normalized ranks of inferred template counts within each repertoire. In a later analysis, generation probabilities were computed using a VDJ recombination model fitted to out-of-frame rearrangements, and the results were checked against IGoR. Hypergeometric tests were used in a later analysis to score TCR-TCR, TCR-HLA and TCR-CMV co-occurrence, with a repertoire-size bias correction applied to the TCR pairs. False discovery rates were estimated in a later analysis by permuting HLA or CMV assignments 20 times. In a later analysis, co-occurring TCRs were grouped using DBSCAN, and TCRdist sequence similarity was added for clustering within HLA-allele-positive subsets. Repertoires with fewer than 30,000 or more than 120,000 public chains were left out of co-occurrence clustering, as were four to six repertoires with anomalous nucleotide sharing. Sourced from immuneACCESS, this table was stored by TCRdb with only in-frame sequences that have V and J called. A share of the clones is absent; for the studies checked, an unresolved V gene accounts for under half, and the remainder has no known explanation. V and J calls and clone size are copied from that table; D and trimming were computed from the DNA. In all, the sample holds about 92,000 clones, and 81% of those were seen once. Roughly 1.1% of the sample rests with the top ten.

The CDR3 runs 12 amino acids, cysteine and phenylalanine included. Of the read, only the CDR3 DNA is kept; its 36 bases are in frame from base 1. V was cut back by 1 base and J by 9 bases, leaving a gap of 7 bases between them. The germline V gene provides CDR1 SGHDN and CDR2 FVKESK. The cohort comprised some 680 healthy bone marrow donors. At the time of sampling, all cohort members were nominally healthy, though unrecorded immune exposures were likely present. The donor tested CMV seropositive, placing the donor among the 289 seropositive members of the cohort. A peripheral blood sample was collected from each donor, and TCR beta sequencing was performed on peripheral blood mononuclear cells. Genomic DNA was extracted from the blood cell samples with the Qiagen DNeasy Blood Extraction Kit. Here is what the overall study found, with its caveats: Because HLA typing was missing for some donors at each locus, association tests included only the typed subset. Correlated functional status among segregating V segments might be attributable to linkage disequilibrium, but an unknown experimental factor could not be ruled out. Most CMV-associated TCR beta chains appeared to be HLA-restricted in a later analysis, and the HLA associations seemed to be driven largely by CMV exposure. A later analysis found that HLA-associated TCR beta chains were more clonally expanded and had lower generation probabilities than equally common non-associated chains. An association between a missense DCLRE1C variant and V-gene and J-gene trimming of TCR beta chains was found in a later genetic analysis and replicated in an independent cohort. According to a later genetic analysis, donors in an Asian-associated ancestry cluster had fewer N-insertions in productive TCRs than the approximately 690-donor mean. In both the original and validation cohorts, the classifier was reported to diagnose cytomegalovirus status with high specificity and sensitivity. In vitro tests confirmed that a few of the cytomegalovirus-associated TCR beta chains recognize cytomegalovirus antigens. Sequencing depth was assumed to be roughly uniform across donors in the presence/absence analyses, though that assumption may not hold. Most TCR sequences were seen in very few donors, while some public TCRs were found in many individuals. According to a later analysis, TCR association rates differed among HLA loci, with DRB1 alleles showing the most associated TCRs and HLA-C alleles showing the fewest. At a false discovery rate of 0.05, a later analysis linked roughly 17,000 TCR beta sequences to specific HLA alleles. A cluster of highly shared sequence variants was judged likely to be a technical artifact of the sequencing pipeline. The earlier analysis of 587 of the donors excluded 15 to 20 rarely observed V segments, including chromosome 9 orphons, because counts were too low. CMV serostatus was the only immune exposure information available for the cohort. Several of the top co-occurrence clusters appeared to be linked to parvovirus B19, influenza, CMV and Epstein-Barr virus, according to a later analysis. A further reported finding was that TCR beta sequences accurately predicted the HLA-A and HLA-B alleles for most subjects in the first cohort. Some IMGT-functional V segments, including TRBV6-2 and TRBV6-3, could not be distinguished by the 87-base-pair reads and were therefore excluded. The authors suggested that the approach could potentially be extended to other disease states and immunological phenotypes. In the study, around 150 TCR beta chains were listed as associated with cytomegalovirus. When HLA alleles, especially DR and DQ, strongly co-occurred, TCR associations were difficult to assign to individual alleles. Only TCR beta chains were sequenced in this cohort, and the absence of alpha or paired-chain data limited detectable features. An earlier analysis of some 560 of the donors showed that most TCR beta V segments appeared in productive rearrangements either about 87% or about 30% of the time, which broadly matched IMGT annotations.

The sequence joins TRBV14 to TRBJ2-1, and the D gene may be TRBD1, 6 bases matching. This receptor was identified in a girl aged 2 to 10 in good health and CMV-seropositive. The sample taken for sequencing was PBMCs. The CDR3 protein is CASSQGGGEQFF. Read as DNA, the sequence is TGTGCCAGCAGCCAAGGAGGGGGTGAGCAGTTCTTC.